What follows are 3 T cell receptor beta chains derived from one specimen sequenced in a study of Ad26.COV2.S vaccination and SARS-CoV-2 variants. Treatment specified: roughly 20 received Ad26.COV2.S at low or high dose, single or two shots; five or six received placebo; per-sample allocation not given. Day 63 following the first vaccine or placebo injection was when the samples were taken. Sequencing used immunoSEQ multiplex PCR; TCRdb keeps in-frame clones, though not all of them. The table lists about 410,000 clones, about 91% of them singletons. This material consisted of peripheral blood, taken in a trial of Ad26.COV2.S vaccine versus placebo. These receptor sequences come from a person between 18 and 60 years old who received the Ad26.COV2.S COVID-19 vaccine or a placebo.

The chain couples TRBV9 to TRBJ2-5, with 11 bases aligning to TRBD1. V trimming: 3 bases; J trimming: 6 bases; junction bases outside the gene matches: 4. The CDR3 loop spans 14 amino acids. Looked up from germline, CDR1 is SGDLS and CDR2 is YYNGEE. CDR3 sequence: CASSAGTGGKTQYF. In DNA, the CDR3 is TGTGCCAGCAGCGCAGGGACAGGGGGGAAGACCCAGTACTTC.

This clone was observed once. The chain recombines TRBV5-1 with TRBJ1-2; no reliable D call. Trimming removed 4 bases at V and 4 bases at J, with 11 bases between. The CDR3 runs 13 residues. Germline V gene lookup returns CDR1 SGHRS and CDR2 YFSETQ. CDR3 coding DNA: TGCGCCAGCAGCCCGGAGGCGACCTATGGCTACACCTTC. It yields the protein CASSPEATYGYTF.

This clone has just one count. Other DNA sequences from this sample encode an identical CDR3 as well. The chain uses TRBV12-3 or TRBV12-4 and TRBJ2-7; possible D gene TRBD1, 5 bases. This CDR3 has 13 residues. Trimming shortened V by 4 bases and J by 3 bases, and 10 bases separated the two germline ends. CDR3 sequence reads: CASSSDTFYEQYF. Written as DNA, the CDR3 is TGTGCCAGCAGTTCGGACACCTTCTACGAGCAGTACTTC.